The 32 T cell receptor beta chains listed next were all sequenced from one sample in a study of blood T cell repertoires in COVID-19. The method was immunoSEQ multiplex PCR; TCRdb's version includes in-frame clones alone and lacks a portion of them. The sample consists of 300,000 to 400,000 clones, about 89% of them appearing once. The sequenced sample was peripheral blood. The origin of the receptors is a woman between 45 and 65 years old who had recovered from COVID-19.

The chain carries TRBV6-5 and TRBJ1-5; 7 bases are shared with TRBD1. This CDR3 is 15 amino acids long. CDR1 and CDR2 from the germline V gene are MNHEY and SVGAGI. Trimming took 4 bases from V and 6 from J; bases not matched to a gene: 9. The CDR3 nucleotides read TGTGCCAGCAGTTCGACAGGGAATAGTATTCAGCCCCAGCATTTT. Its translation is CASSSTGNSIQPQHF.

The chain has TRBV21-1 and TRBJ2-1; TRBD2 is the table's D call and was not checked against the DNA. TRBV21-1 is flagged as a pseudogene. This CDR3 region has 14 residues. CDR3 sequence (DNA): TGTGCCAGCAGCATTGAGCGGGACGACAATGAGCAGTTCTTC. Translation: CASSIERDDNEQFF.

This clone was observed a single time. V is TRBV10-3 and J is TRBJ2-1; 12 positions match TRBD2. The germline CDR1 and CDR2 sequences are ENHRY and SYGVKD. Trimming at V came to 2 bases and at J to 10 bases, leaving 9 bases not matched to a gene. The length of the CDR3 is 16 residues. The CDR3 DNA reads TGTGCCATCAGTGAGCTGACTAGCGGGAGCCCACAAGAGCAGTTCTTC. Translated, it gives CAISELTSGSPQEQFF.

This chain joins TRBV11-3 and TRBJ2-5, with D possibly being TRBD2 (5 bases). The CDR3 totals 12 residues. V was clipped by 5 bases and J by 5 bases, with 9 bases between them. In germline, CDR1 is SGHNT, CDR2 YENEEA. The CDR3 nucleotides read TGTGCCAGCAGCCGAGGGTTGGAGACCCAGTACTTC. Protein sequence: CASSRGLETQYF.

The chain uses TRBV15 and TRBJ1-3; D possibly corresponds to TRBD1 (5 bases). This CDR3 comprises 16 residues. V was clipped by 0 bases and J by 1 base, with 10 bases between them. Germline V gives CDR1 LNHNV, CDR2 YYDKDF (reference sequence). The CDR3 region is CATSRDQGLSGNTIYF. The CDR3 DNA sequence: TGTGCCACCAGCAGAGATCAGGGCTTATCTGGAAACACCATATATTTT. The full variable domain, with the rest looked up from reference TRBV15 and TRBJ1-3, is DAMVIQNPRYQVTQFGKPVTLSCSQTLNHNVMYWYQQKSSQAPKLLFHYYDKDFNNEADTPDNFQSRRPNTSFCFLDIRSPGLGDTAMYLCATSRDQGLSGNTIYFGEGSWLTVV.

The chain carries TRBV19 and TRBJ2-3; a weak D match, TRBD2 (6 bases). Germline V gives CDR1 LNHDA, CDR2 SQIVND (reference sequence). This CDR3 has 15 residues. Trimming pared 5 bases from V and 0 bases from J, leaving 12 bases between. The DNA of the CDR3 is TGTGCCAGTAGTTGGGGCGGGGCTAGCACAGATACGCAGTATTTT. Protein: CASSWGGASTDTQYF.

This clone occurred once. V usage is TRBV2 and J usage is TRBJ2-7, with TRBD1 matching over 7 bases. Unmatched junction bases numbered 5, after V lost 6 bases and J lost 0 bases. CDR1 SNHLY and CDR2 FYNNEI come from the germline V gene. This CDR3 is 14 amino acids long. The CDR3 sequence is CASRRQGNSYEQYF. The DNA of the CDR3 is TGTGCCAGCAGGAGACAGGGAAACTCCTACGAGCAGTACTTC.

V usage is TRBV4-3 and J usage is TRBJ1-3; weak D call: TRBD1 (6 bases). This CDR3 is 14 amino acids long. In germline, CDR1 is LGHNA, CDR2 YSLEER. Trimming took off 4 bases at V and 4 bases at J, with 11 bases between the two ends. CDR3 region: CASSPGTLGNTIYF. The DNA of the CDR3 is TGCGCCAGCAGCCCCGGGACACTCGGAAACACCATATATTTT.

This sequence joins TRBV3-1 (or the pseudogene TRBV3-2) and TRBJ2-4; D ambiguous. Looked up from germline, CDR1 is LGHDT and CDR2 is YNNKEL (reference sequence). This CDR3 is built from 17 residues. V was cut by 5 bases and J by 0 bases, with 17 bases left in between. CDR3 nucleotides: TGTGCCAGCAGCTCAAGGATCGGTGGGCTAGCCAAAAACATTCAGTACTTC. Translated, it gives CASSSRIGGLAKNIQYF.

CDR3: CASSLSGSQPQHF. CDR3 in DNA: TGTGCCAGCAGTCTGTCTGGGAGTCAGCCCCAGCATTTT. The chain employs TRBV2 and TRBJ1-5, with unresolved D. This CDR3 is 13 amino acids long. The germline gives CDR1 SNHLY, CDR2 FYNNEI. Trimming stripped 5 bases from V and 6 bases from J, with 11 bases between.

This clone has more than one count but fewer than ten. The V call is TRBV28, the J call TRBJ2-7, with TRBD1 identical over 8 bases. V gave up 5 bases and J gave up 1 base; unmatched junction bases: 13. The CDR3 extends over 17 amino acids. Germline V CDR1 and CDR2: MDHEN, SYDVKM. The CDR3 DNA reads TGTGCCAGCAGTCTATACGCTGGGACAGGTGCTTCCTACGAGCAGTACTTC. It encodes CASSLYAGTGASYEQYF.

The chain combines TRBV7-2 with TRBJ2-2; a weak D match, TRBD2 (6 bases). V was cut by 4 bases and J by 2 bases, with 14 bases left in between. CDR3 length: 16 residues. Germline assignment: CDR1 SGHTA and CDR2 FQGNSA. CDR3 nucleotides: TGTGCCAGCAGCTCGACCGGGACTGTTAACACCGGGGAGCTGTTTTTT. Protein: CASSSTGTVNTGELFF.

This clone was seen only a few times. The chain carries TRBV6-6 and TRBJ1-2, with TRBD1 identical over 7 bases. Germline values: CDR1 MNHNY, CDR2 SVGAGI (reference sequence). The CDR3 is made up of 20 amino acids. V lost 5 bases to trimming and J lost 11 bases; unmatched junction nucleotides: 32. CDR3 sequence reads: CASSRPPPGQGGLLTMRYTF. The CDR3 DNA reads as TGTGCCAGCAGTCGCCCTCCCCCGGGCCAAGGGGGCCTTTTGACTATGAGATACACCTTC.

This chain links TRBV28 with TRBJ1-2; tentatively, D is TRBD1 (6 bases). V shed 4 bases and J shed 1 base, with 19 bases lying between them. The CDR3 loop spans 17 amino acids. From germline, CDR1 is MDHEN and CDR2 SYDVKM. DNA of the CDR3: TGTGCCAGCAGTTCACTAGGTGGACAGCCCTATAACTATGGCTACACCTTC. Translated: CASSSLGGQPYNYGYTF.

The chain is built from TRBV7-9 and TRBJ1-4; the match to TRBD1 covers 7 bases. The CDR3 runs 15 residues. V gave up 1 base and J gave up 8 bases; unmatched junction bases: 7. Germline CDR1 is SEHNR and CDR2 is FQNEAQ (reference sequence). The CDR3 region is CASSLGDRNLEKLFF. The CDR3 DNA follows: TGTGCCAGCAGCTTAGGGGACAGAAACTTAGAAAAACTGTTTTTT.

This clone was seen just once. The chain couples TRBV7-3 to TRBJ2-1; TRBD2 aligns across 13 bases. In germline, CDR1 is SGHTA, CDR2 FQGTGA. The CDR3 sequence is 16 residues long. Trimming cost V 4 bases and J 9 bases; bases outside gene matches: 9. For the CDR3, the DNA is TGTGCCAGCAGCTCCCACGGACTAGCGGGAGTGGGTGAGCAGTTCTTC. This translates into CASSSHGLAGVGEQFF.

The genes are TRBV3-1 (or the pseudogene TRBV3-2) and TRBJ1-2; D gene ambiguous. The germline CDR1 and CDR2 sequences are LGHDT and YNNKEL (reference sequence). Trimming removed 0 bases from V and 8 bases from J, with 10 bases in between. This CDR3 region has 13 residues. CDR3 loop: CASSQELLKGYTF. The CDR3 region has the DNA TGTGCCAGCAGCCAAGAATTACTAAAAGGCTACACCTTC.

This chain links TRBV9 with TRBJ2-2, with D unclear. Germline loops: CDR1 SGDLS, CDR2 YYNGEE. The CDR3 is 15 residues long. V was cut by 5 bases and J by 4 bases, with 15 bases left in between. Written as DNA, the CDR3 is TGTGCCAGCAGGGCAGGTCCAACTCCCACCGGGGAGCTGTTTTTT. Translation gives CASRAGPTPTGELFF.

The V call is TRBV11-2, the J call TRBJ2-3, with 11 bases identical to TRBD2. The CDR3 is 16 amino acids. CDR1 is SGHAT, CDR2 FQNNGV, per germline. The junction had 9 bases not matched to a gene; V was cut back by 5 bases and J by 5 bases. The CDR3 bases are TGTGCCAGCAGCCTAGGGACTAGCGGCGATCTAGATACGCAGTATTTT. This codes for CASSLGTSGDLDTQYF.

This chain uses TRBV4-1 with TRBJ1-4, with D maybe TRBD1 (5 bases). This CDR3 contains 15 residues. V lost 0 bases and J lost 7, with 12 bases in between. Germline V gene data show CDR1 as MGHRA and CDR2 as YSYEKL. The CDR3 sequence is CASSQEEQGGEKLFF. The CDR3 bases are TGCGCCAGCAGCCAAGAGGAGCAGGGTGGTGAAAAACTGTTTTTT.

The chain uses TRBV23-1 and TRBJ1-2; D might be TRBD1 (5 bases). TRBV23-1 is known as an ORF, though its function is uncertain. This CDR3 is 16 amino acids long. With 2 bases removed from V and 5 bases from J, the gap between germline ends came to 18 bases. The CDR3 DNA is TGCGCCAGCAGTCAAACACTCAGGGAAAGGGAATATGGCTACACCTTC. It translates to CASSQTLREREYGYTF.

This clone was recorded at least ten times. This chain joins TRBV7-2 and TRBJ2-7; 8 nucleotides agree with TRBD1. There are 16 residues in the CDR3. J was trimmed by 0 bases and V by 5 bases; bases with no gene match: 9. Germline V gives CDR1 SGHTA, CDR2 FQGNSA. The CDR3 here is CASSAWTGPSSYEQYF. In DNA, the CDR3 is TGTGCCAGCAGCGCGTGGACAGGGCCCAGCTCCTACGAGCAGTACTTC. Drawing the rest from reference TRBV7-2 and TRBJ2-7, the complete variable domain is GAGVSQSPSNKVTEKGKDVELRCDPISGHTALYWYRQSLGQGLEFLIYFQGNSAPDKSGLPSDRFSAERTGGSVSTLTIQRTQQEDSAVYLCASSAWTGPSSYEQYFGPGTRLTVT.

V usage is TRBV5-1 and J usage is TRBJ2-7; D might be TRBD1 (6 bases). This CDR3 spans 16 amino acids. The germline CDR1 and CDR2 sequences are SGHRS and YFSETQ. V shed 5 bases and J shed 5 bases, with 23 bases lying between them. The CDR3 DNA reads as TGCGCCAGCAGATGGGCGGTTGGGGGCTCTGGGAACGAGCAGTACTTC. Residues: CASRWAVGGSGNEQYF. Full variable domain (remainder filled in from reference TRBV5-1 and TRBJ2-7): KAGVTQTPRYLIKTRGQQVTLSCSPISGHRSVSWYQQTPGQGLQFLFEYFSETQRNKGNFPGRFSGRQFSNSRSEMNVSTLELGDSALYLCASRWAVGGSGNEQYFGPGTRLTVT.

The gene calls are TRBV7-2 and TRBJ2-3; 11 bases fit TRBD2. The CDR3 has 16 amino acids. The germline V gene has CDR1 SGHTA and CDR2 FQGNSA. V lost 4 bases, J lost 4 bases, and 7 bases stayed unmatched. The DNA for the CDR3 is TGTGCCAGCAGCTCATCACTAGCGGGAGTCGCAGATACGCAGTATTTT. Translating gives CASSSSLAGVADTQYF.

The gene calls are TRBV30 and TRBJ1-4; weak D call: TRBD1 (5 bases). Trimming took 0 bases from V and 2 from J, leaving 10 bases between them. The CDR3 runs 15 residues. The germline gives CDR1 GTSNPN, CDR2 SVGIG (reference sequence). CDR3 residues: CAWSVRRGTNEKLFF. The CDR3 bases are TGTGCCTGGAGTGTAAGGCGGGGCACTAATGAAAAACTGTTTTTT.

This clone was seen only a few times. The rearrangement uses TRBV29-1 and TRBJ2-1; D possibly corresponds to TRBD1 (5 bases). The CDR3 covers 11 residues. Trimming left V 7 bases short and J 6 bases short, with 10 bases between. Germline values: CDR1 SQVTM, CDR2 ANQGSEA. DNA for the CDR3: TGCAGCGGCGGACACCGCAATGAGCAGTTCTTC. Its protein is CSGGHRNEQFF.

The chain joins TRBV7-2 to TRBJ1-5; D is unresolved. Germline loops: CDR1 SGHTA, CDR2 FQGNSA. Trimming cost V 5 bases and J 4 bases, with 15 bases left between them. This CDR3 is 15 amino acids long. In nucleotides, the CDR3 is TGTGCCAGCAGCGTAACTACGGGGATGAATCAGCCCCAGCATTTT. Its translation is CASSVTTGMNQPQHF. Looking up the rest from reference TRBV7-2 and TRBJ1-5 gives the full variable domain: GAGVSQSPSNKVTEKGKDVELRCDPISGHTALYWYRQSLGQGLEFLIYFQGNSAPDKSGLPSDRFSAERTGGSVSTLTIQRTQQEDSAVYLCASSVTTGMNQPQHFGDGTRLSIL.

This chain connects TRBV7-9 to TRBJ2-3; TRBD2 might be the D (6 bases). CDR3 size: 16 residues. Per the germline V gene, CDR1 is SEHNR and CDR2 is FQNEAQ (reference sequence). The V end lost 5 bases, the J end lost 0 bases, and 15 bases lay between the germline ends. The CDR3 region is CASSLEGQVSTDTQYF. CDR3 coding DNA: TGTGCCAGCAGCCTGGAGGGGCAGGTGAGCACAGATACGCAGTATTTT.

This clone was seen more than once but under ten times. V gene TRBV18 combines with J gene TRBJ1-2; D is undetermined. The V gene lost 3 bases and the J gene lost 4 bases, with 12 bases spanning the gap. This CDR3 is built from 14 residues. In germline, CDR1 is KGHSH, CDR2 LQKENI. CDR3 sequence (DNA): TGTGCCAGCTCACCGCAGGATCTCGGCTATGGCTACACCTTC. Residues: CASSPQDLGYGYTF.

The chain couples TRBV28 to TRBJ2-3, with 10 positions matching TRBD1. Germline loops: CDR1 MDHEN, CDR2 SYDVKM. This CDR3 has 14 residues. V was clipped by 4 bases and J by 12 bases; unmatched bases: 10. In DNA, the CDR3 is TGTGCCAGCAGTTCCGGGACAGGGGAGGTGGGTCAGTATTTT. Residues: CASSSGTGEVGQYF.

J is TRBJ1-2 and V is TRBV3-1 (or the pseudogene TRBV3-2), with D possibly TRBD1 on 5 matching bases. The V end lost 3 bases, the J end lost 6 bases, and 14 bases lay between the germline ends. The CDR3 runs to 14 residues. Germline lookup yields CDR1 LGHDT and CDR2 YNNKEL (reference sequence). The CDR3: CASSQGRVSNGYTF. The CDR3 DNA reads as TGTGCCAGCAGCCAGGGCAGGGTATCGAATGGCTACACCTTC.

This clone has ten or more counts. V is TRBV15 and J is TRBJ2-7; 7 nucleotides agree with TRBD1. The germline V gene has CDR1 LNHNV and CDR2 YYDKDF (reference sequence). With V trimmed by 5 bases and J by 6 bases, 7 bases remained unmatched. The CDR3 is 13 residues long. CDR3 nucleotide sequence: TGTGCCACCAGCGTTACAGGGGAATTCGAGCAGTACTTC. Translated, it gives CATSVTGEFEQYF.